The entry below describes one T cell receptor beta chain. Its antigen is unknown. The sample originates from a study of T cell responses to AZD1222 COVID-19 vaccine. Study observations and caveats: Donors skewed white British and female; clonal diversity was possibly underestimated. Spike regions recognized by vaccine-associated CD4 TCRs spanned the protein, led by 160-218 and 743-854. Regions left unmutated in variants are reportedly the target of nearly half of spike-specific TCRs.

Only in-frame clones appear in the TCRdb table, and some are missing; sequencing was by immunoSEQ multiplex PCR. The top ten clones hold approximately 2.7% of a sample with 150,000 to 200,000 clones, more than 75% of them seen once. Trimming left V 11 bases short and J 2 bases short, with 10 bases between. CDR3 length equals 11 residues. Germline-derived CDR1 and CDR2 are ENHRY and SYGVKD. This sample comprised peripheral blood, obtained on day 0 of MenACWY control vaccination. This chain connects TRBV10-3 to TRBJ2-7; D unclear. This TCR derives from an adult in good health. The CDR3 here is CASKSTYEQYF. The CDR3 nucleotides are TGTGCCTCTAAGAGTACCTACGAGCAGTACTTC.